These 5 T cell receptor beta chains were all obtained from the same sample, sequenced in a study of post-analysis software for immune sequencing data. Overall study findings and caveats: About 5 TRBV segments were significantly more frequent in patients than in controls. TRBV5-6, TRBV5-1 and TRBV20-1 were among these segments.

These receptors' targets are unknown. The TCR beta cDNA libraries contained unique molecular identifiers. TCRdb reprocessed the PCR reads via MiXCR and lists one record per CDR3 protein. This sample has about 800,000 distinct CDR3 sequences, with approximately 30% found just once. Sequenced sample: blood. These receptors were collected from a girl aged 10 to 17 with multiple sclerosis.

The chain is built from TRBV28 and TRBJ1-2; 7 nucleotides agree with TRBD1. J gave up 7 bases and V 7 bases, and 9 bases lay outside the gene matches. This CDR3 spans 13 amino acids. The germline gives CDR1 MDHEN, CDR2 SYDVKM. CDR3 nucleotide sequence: TGTGCCAGCACCCCGGAGGGGGCCTCTGGCTACACCTTC. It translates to CASTPEGASGYTF.

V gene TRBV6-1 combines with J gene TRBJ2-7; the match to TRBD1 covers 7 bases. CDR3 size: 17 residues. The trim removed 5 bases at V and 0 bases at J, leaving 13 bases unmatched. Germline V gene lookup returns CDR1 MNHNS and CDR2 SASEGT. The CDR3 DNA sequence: TGTGCCAGCAGTACCAACTCCCTCAGGGGGAGCTCCTACGAGCAGTACTTC. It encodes CASSTNSLRGSSYEQYF.

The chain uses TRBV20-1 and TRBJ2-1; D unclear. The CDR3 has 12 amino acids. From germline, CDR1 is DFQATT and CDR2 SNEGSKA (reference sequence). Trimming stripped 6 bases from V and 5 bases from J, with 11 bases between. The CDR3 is CSARTYNNEQFF. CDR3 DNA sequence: TGCAGTGCCCGAACCTACAACAATGAGCAGTTCTTC.

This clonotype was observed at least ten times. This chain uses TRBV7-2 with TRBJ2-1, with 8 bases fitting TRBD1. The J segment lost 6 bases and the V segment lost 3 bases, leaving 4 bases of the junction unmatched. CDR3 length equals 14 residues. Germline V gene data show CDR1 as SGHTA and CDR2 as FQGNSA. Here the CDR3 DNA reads TGTGCCAGCAGCTTGGGGACAGGACCCAATGAGCAGTTCTTC. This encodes CASSLGTGPNEQFF.

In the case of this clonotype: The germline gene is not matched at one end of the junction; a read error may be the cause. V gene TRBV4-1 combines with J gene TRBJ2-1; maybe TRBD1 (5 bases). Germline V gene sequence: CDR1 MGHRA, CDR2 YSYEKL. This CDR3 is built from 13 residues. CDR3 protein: CANSWGFDNEQFF. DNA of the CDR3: TGCGCCAACAGCTGGGGCTTCGACAATGAGCAGTTCTTC.